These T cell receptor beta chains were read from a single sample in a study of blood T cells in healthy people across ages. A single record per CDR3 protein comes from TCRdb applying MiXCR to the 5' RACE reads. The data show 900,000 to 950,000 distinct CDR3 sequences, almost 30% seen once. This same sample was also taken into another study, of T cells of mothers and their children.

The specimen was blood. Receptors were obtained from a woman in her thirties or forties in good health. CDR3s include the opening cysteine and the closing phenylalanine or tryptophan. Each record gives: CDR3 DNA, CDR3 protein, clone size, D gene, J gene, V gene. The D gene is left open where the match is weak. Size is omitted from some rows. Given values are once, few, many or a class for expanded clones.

TGTGCCAGCAGCTCCTTAGCGGGGGAGATTCTTGATACGCAGTATTTT CASSSLAGEILDTQYF - TRBD2 TRBJ2-3 TRBV7-2
TGTGCCAGCAGCGCGATGGGGTTAACTGAAGCTTTCTTT CASSAMGLTEAFF - - TRBJ1-1 TRBV27
TGCGCCAGCAGCCCCTGGACAGGGCAGGAATCACCCCTCCACTTT CASSPWTGQESPLHF - TRBD1 TRBJ1-6 TRBV5-1
TGTGCCAGCAGTTACGGGGTCACCTATGGCTACACCTTC CASSYGVTYGYTF many - TRBJ1-2 TRBV12-3/TRBV12-4
TGTGCCAGCAGCGAGCTTCGACGGAGCACAGATACGCAGTATTTT CASSELRRSTDTQYF - - TRBJ2-3 TRBV6-1
TGCAGCGTTGAAGATGGAGGCTCGGGACAGGGACAAATCTATGGCTACACCTTC CSVEDGGSGQGQIYGYTF many TRBD1 TRBJ1-2 TRBV29-1
TGCAGCGTTGAAGATAGTCAGGGGGTAAATGAGCAGTTCTTC CSVEDSQGVNEQFF - TRBD1 TRBJ2-1 TRBV29-1
TGTGCCAGCACCGACCGGACAGAAAACACTGAAGCTTTCTTT CASTDRTENTEAFF - - TRBJ1-1 TRBV7-2
TGTGCCAGCAGATCGGGACAGACTCGGCTAGCCAAAAACATTCAGTACTTC CASRSGQTRLAKNIQYF - TRBD1 TRBJ2-4 TRBV6-1
TGTGCCAGCAGATCCAGGGGGAGCTCCTACAATGAGCAGTTCTTC CASRSRGSSYNEQFF many TRBD1 TRBJ2-1 TRBV2
TGTGCCAGCAGCTTAGTTACTCGAGGCGAGCAGTACTTC CASSLVTRGEQYF many - TRBJ2-7 TRBV7-2
TGTGCCAGCAGCCAAGATCCGACAGCGCTTAACTATGGCTACACCTTC CASSQDPTALNYGYTF - - TRBJ1-2 TRBV14
TGCGCCAGCAGCTTGGGGGACAGGGTCGGGGTCTTC CASSLGDRVGVF - TRBD1 TRBJ2-1 TRBV5-1
TGCGCCAGCAGCTGGGGGACAGGCTGGGACACTGAAGCTTTCTTT CASSWGTGWDTEAFF - TRBD1 TRBJ1-1 TRBV5-1
TGCGCCAGCAGCGCCGCCGGGACGGAGGAGACCCAGTACTTC CASSAAGTEETQYF - - TRBJ2-5 TRBV5-1
TGTGCCAGCAGTTTGCTCCCAGGGATGGACATTCAGTACTTC CASSLLPGMDIQYF - - TRBJ2-4 TRBV28
TGTGCCAGCAGCTTATACGCAACGGGTGAAGCTTTCTTT CASSLYATGEAFF few - TRBJ1-1 TRBV7-8